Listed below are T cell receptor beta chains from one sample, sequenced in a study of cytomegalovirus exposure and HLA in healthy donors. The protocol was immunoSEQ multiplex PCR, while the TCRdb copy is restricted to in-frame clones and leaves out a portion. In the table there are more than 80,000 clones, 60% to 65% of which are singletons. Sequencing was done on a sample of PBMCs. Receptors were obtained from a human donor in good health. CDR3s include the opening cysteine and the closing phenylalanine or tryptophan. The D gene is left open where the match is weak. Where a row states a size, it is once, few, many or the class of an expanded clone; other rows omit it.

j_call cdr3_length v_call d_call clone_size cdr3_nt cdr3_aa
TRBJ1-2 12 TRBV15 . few TGTGCCACCAGCACGGGGTTCTATGGCTACACCTTC CATSTGFYGYTF
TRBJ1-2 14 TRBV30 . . TGTGCCTGGAGTAAAGGCCGCAGGGGCTATGGCTACACCTTC CAWSKGRRGYGYTF
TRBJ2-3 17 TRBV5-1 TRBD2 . TGCGCCAGCAGAGTTCTTAGCGGGGGGTCCGGCACAGATACGCAGTATTTT CASRVLSGGSGTDTQYF
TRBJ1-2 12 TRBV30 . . TGTGCCTGGAGTCCGGAGGTGGGGGGCTACACCTTC CAWSPEVGGYTF
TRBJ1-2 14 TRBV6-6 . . TGTGCCAGCAGTGCATCAACAGGAAACTATGGCTACACCTTC CASSASTGNYGYTF
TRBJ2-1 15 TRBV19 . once TGTGCCAGTAGCACTGGGACTGGCTCCCGAAGCGAGCAGTTCTTC CASSTGTGSRSEQFF
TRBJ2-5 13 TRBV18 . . TGTGCCAGCTCCTTCGGGGAGCAAGAGACCCAGTACTTC CASSFGEQETQYF
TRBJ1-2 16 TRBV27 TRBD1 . TGTGCCAGCAGTTTAACCCCGCGGGGACAGGTGGATGGCTACACCTTC CASSLTPRGQVDGYTF
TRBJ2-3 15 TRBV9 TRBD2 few TGTGCCAGCAGCGTAGGGAGCGGGGCCACAGATACGCAGTATTTT CASSVGSGATDTQYF
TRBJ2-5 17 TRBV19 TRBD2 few TGTGCCAGTAGTAGAGGGATGCCGGGACTAGGCTTGGAGACCCAGTACTTC CASSRGMPGLGLETQYF
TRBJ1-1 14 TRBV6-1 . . TGTGCCAGCAGTGAAAGGGGGTCAAACACTGAAGCTTTCTTT CASSERGSNTEAFF
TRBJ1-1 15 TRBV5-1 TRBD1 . TGCGCCAGCAGCCCGCATCCTTACAGGGGTACTGAAGCTTTCTTT CASSPHPYRGTEAFF
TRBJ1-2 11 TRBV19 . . TGTGCCAGAAGCAGGTCGGATGGCTACACCTTC CARSRSDGYTF
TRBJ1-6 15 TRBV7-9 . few TGTGCCAGCAGCCCGACAAACTCGCTTGATTCACCCCTCCACTTT CASSPTNSLDSPLHF
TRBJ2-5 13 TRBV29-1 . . TGCAGCGTCAGAGAACAGGTTGTAAAGACCCAGTACTTC CSVREQVVKTQYF
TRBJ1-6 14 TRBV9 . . TGTGCCAGCAGCGTAGCAGGGGCTAATTCACCCCTCCACTTT CASSVAGANSPLHF
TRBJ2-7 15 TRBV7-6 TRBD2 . TGTGCCAGCAGCTTGGTCAGCGGGGGTGAGTACGAGCAGTACTTC CASSLVSGGEYEQYF
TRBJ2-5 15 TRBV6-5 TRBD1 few TGTGCCAGCAGGATCCGGGACAGGGGGGGAGAGACCCAGTACTTC CASRIRDRGGETQYF
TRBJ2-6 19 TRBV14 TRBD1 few TGTGCCAGCAGCCAACCATCTGGACAGGGGGCTTCTGGGGCCAACGTCCTGACTTTC CASSQPSGQGASGANVLTF
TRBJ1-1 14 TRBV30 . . TGTGCCTGGAGTGATGTCCCGAGGTTCACTGAAGCTTTCTTT CAWSDVPRFTEAFF
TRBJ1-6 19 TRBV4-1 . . TGCGCCAGCAGCCAAGCCCACGTCGGGAGGTTCTCCTATAATTCACCCCTCCACTTT CASSQAHVGRFSYNSPLHF
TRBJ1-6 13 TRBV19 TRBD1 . TGTGCCAGTAGTACAGGGGGCGATTCACCCCTCCACTTT CASSTGGDSPLHF
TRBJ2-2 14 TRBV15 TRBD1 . TGTGCCACCAGCAGGGACAGGGATACCGGGGAGCTGTTTTTT CATSRDRDTGELFF
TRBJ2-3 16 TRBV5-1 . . TGCGCCAGCAGCTTGGCCGGGGGTACTAGCACAGATACGCAGTATTTT CASSLAGGTSTDTQYF
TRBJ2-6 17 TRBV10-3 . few TGTGCCATCAGTATTGGGGGGATGTCCTCTGGGGCCAACGTCCTGACTTTC CAISIGGMSSGANVLTF
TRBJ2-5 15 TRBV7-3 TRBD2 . TGTGCCAGCAGCTTACTAGCGGGGGTTCAAGAGACCCAGTACTTC CASSLLAGVQETQYF
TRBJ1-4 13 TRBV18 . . TGTGCCAGCTCACCACGAGTAAAAGAAAAGCTGTTTTTT CASSPRVKEKLFF
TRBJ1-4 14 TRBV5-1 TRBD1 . TGCGCCAGCAGCGCCGGGACAGGGGATGAAAAACTGTTTTTT CASSAGTGDEKLFF
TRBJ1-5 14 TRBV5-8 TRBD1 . TGTGCCAGCAGCTCCGACAGGGCAAATCAGCCCCAGCATTTT CASSSDRANQPQHF
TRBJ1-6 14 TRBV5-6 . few TGTGCCAGCAGCTTCGGCAGGGACTATTCACCCCTCCACTTT CASSFGRDYSPLHF
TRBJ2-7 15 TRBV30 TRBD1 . TGTGCCTGGAGTGTACGGTCAGGGGGCTCCTACGAGCAGTACTTC CAWSVRSGGSYEQYF
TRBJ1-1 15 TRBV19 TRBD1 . TGTGCCAGTAGTAATAAACAGGGGATTTACACTGAAGCTTTCTTT CASSNKQGIYTEAFF
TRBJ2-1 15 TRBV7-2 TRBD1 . TGTGCCAGCAGCTCCACAGGGGGCCGCGGAAATGAGCAGTTCTTC CASSSTGGRGNEQFF
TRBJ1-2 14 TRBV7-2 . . TGTGCCAGCAGCTTTGACCCGGGAGGACCTGGCTACACCTTC CASSFDPGGPGYTF
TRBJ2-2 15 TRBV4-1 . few TGCGCCAGCAGCCAAGCAACAGGATCCCCCGGGGAGCTGTTTTTT CASSQATGSPGELFF
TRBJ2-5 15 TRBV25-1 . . TGTGCCAGCAGTGAATACCGGGGTGCGAGCGAGACCCAGTACTTC CASSEYRGASETQYF